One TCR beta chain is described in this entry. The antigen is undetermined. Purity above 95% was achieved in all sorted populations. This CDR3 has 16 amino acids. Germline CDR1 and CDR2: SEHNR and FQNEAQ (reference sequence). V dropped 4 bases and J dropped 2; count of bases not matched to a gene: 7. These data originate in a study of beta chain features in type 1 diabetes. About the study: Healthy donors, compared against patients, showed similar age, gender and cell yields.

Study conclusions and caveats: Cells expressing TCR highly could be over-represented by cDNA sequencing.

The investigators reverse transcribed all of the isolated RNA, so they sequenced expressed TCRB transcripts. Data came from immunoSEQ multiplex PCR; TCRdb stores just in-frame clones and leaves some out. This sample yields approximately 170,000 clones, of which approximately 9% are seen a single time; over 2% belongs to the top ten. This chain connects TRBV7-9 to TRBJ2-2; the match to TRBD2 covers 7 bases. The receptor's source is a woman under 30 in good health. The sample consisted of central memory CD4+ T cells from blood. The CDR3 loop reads CASSSFRDYNTGELFF. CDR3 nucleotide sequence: TGTGCCAGCAGCTCGTTTCGGGACTATAACACCGGGGAGCTGTTTTTT.